Below are 19 T cell receptor beta chains sequenced from a single sample in a study of beta chain features in type 1 diabetes. Since all of the isolated RNA was reverse transcribed, expressed TCRB transcripts were what got sequenced. Assay: immunoSEQ multiplex PCR; the TCRdb copy retains only in-frame clones and omits some. The sample has a few hundred thousand clones, 16% seen once. Study results and limitations: Type 1 diabetes patients had moderately but significantly shorter TCRB CDR3s in all four CD4+ subsets.

The antigens these receptors bind are not known. Sequencing was performed on naive CD4+ T cells from blood. All receptors derive from a man aged 30 to 45 with type 1 diabetes.

A few counts support this clone. Other DNA sequences within the sample encode an identical CDR3. The chain is built from TRBV28 and TRBJ2-7; D gene unclear. Trimming took 6 bases from V and 2 from J, leaving 8 bases between them. Germline-derived CDR1 and CDR2 are MDHEN and SYDVKM. The CDR3 covers 12 residues. As DNA, the CDR3 is TGTGCCAGCAGCCTTCGGACCTACGAGCAGTACTTC. Protein: CASSLRTYEQYF. The variable domain in full, with the rest retrieved from reference TRBV28 and TRBJ2-7, is DVKVTQSSRYLVKRTGEKVFLECVQDMDHENMFWYRQDPGLGLRLIYFSYDVKMKEKGDIPEGYSVSREKKERFSLILESASTNQTSMYLCASSLRTYEQYFGPGTRLTVT.

This clone was seen more than once but under ten times. The chain couples TRBV15 to TRBJ2-7; weak D call: TRBD2 (5 bases). The length of the CDR3 is 14 residues. V lost 2 bases, J lost 2 bases, and 10 bases lay in between. The V gene's germline CDR1 is LNHNV and CDR2 YYDKDF (reference sequence). In DNA form, the CDR3 reads TGTGCCACCAGCAGAAATCGCGGGCCCTACGAGCAGTACTTC. This codes for CATSRNRGPYEQYF.

A few counts support this clone. The gene calls are TRBV7-2 and TRBJ1-5; D is ambiguous. Germline V gene lookup returns CDR1 SGHTA and CDR2 FQGNSA. This CDR3 has 13 residues. V was shortened by 2 bases and J by 6 bases, with 8 bases between the two germline ends. This CDR3 is CASSLTEAQPQHF. The CDR3 bases are TGTGCCAGCAGCTTAACAGAGGCTCAGCCCCAGCATTTT.

This clone showed up just a few times. The chain joins TRBV13 to TRBJ2-1; D ambiguous. The CDR3 is 11 residues long. Trimming pared 6 bases from V and 10 bases from J, leaving 10 bases between. Germline V gene lookup returns CDR1 PRHDT and CDR2 FYEKMQ (reference sequence). The CDR3 region has the DNA TGTGCCAGCAGAAAAGGCACGGAGCAGTTCTTC. This sequence encodes CASRKGTEQFF.

The rearrangement joins TRBV7-6 to TRBJ2-7; D might be TRBD1 (6 bases). The CDR3 sequence is 15 residues long. Trimming shortened V by 3 bases and J by 3 bases, and 15 bases separated the two germline ends. CDR1 is SGHVS and CDR2 is FNYEAQ in the germline V gene. In DNA, the CDR3 is TGTGCCAGCAGCTTGTCGGACAGAGTCATCTACGAGCAGTACTTC. Translation gives CASSLSDRVIYEQYF.

This clone came up a few times. At one end the junction does not follow the germline gene, possibly because of a read error. The rearrangement uses TRBV4-3 and TRBJ1-1, with D maybe TRBD1 (5 bases). Germline V CDR1 and CDR2: LGHNA, YSLEER. This CDR3 spans 14 amino acids. CDR3: CASSPEGLRREILF. CDR3 nucleotides: TGCGCCAGCAGCCCCGAAGGGCTGCGCAGGGAGATACTCTTT.

This clone was found a few times. The V and J genes are TRBV4-1 and TRBJ1-5; 8 nucleotides line up with TRBD1. The CDR3 spans 16 residues. With 0 bases clipped from V and 2 bases from J, the junction kept 3 bases outside the gene matches. Per germline, CDR1 MGHRA and CDR2 YSYEKL. This chain's CDR3 is CASSQEGQGGNQPQHF. DNA for the CDR3: TGCGCCAGCAGCCAAGAAGGACAGGGAGGCAATCAGCCCCAGCATTTT.

A few counts support this clone. The CDR3 DNA reads as TGCAGTCTCGTTACTTACAATGAGCAGTTCTTC. This sequence encodes CSLVTYNEQFF. The chain combines TRBV20-1 with TRBJ2-1; no clear D. Trimming left V 8 bases short and J 4 bases short, with 9 bases between. There are 11 residues in the CDR3. Germline lookup yields CDR1 DFQATT and CDR2 SNEGSKA (reference sequence).

The chain joins TRBV29-1 to TRBJ2-7, with 10 bases fitting TRBD1. The CDR3 extends over 14 amino acids. From germline, CDR1 is SQVTM and CDR2 ANQGSEA. V was pared by 6 bases and J by 1 base, with 6 bases of the junction left unmatched. CDR3 loop: CSVRGQGESYEQYF. The CDR3 DNA sequence: TGCAGCGTCCGCGGACAGGGGGAATCCTACGAGCAGTACTTC.

The CDR3: CASSPAGLALETQYF. In DNA, the CDR3 is TGTGCCAGCAGCCCAGCGGGACTAGCGTTGGAGACCCAGTACTTC. The chain combines TRBV7-2 with TRBJ2-5; 10 bases are shared with TRBD2. This CDR3 spans 15 amino acids. From germline, CDR1 is SGHTA and CDR2 FQGNSA. Trimming cost V 5 bases and J 5 bases; bases outside gene matches: 8.

There are a few counts of this clone. V gene TRBV7-9 combines with J gene TRBJ1-1; D may be TRBD1 (6 bases). Looked up from germline, CDR1 is SEHNR and CDR2 is FQNEAQ (reference sequence). This CDR3 contains 15 residues. With 5 bases removed from V and 1 base from J, the gap between germline ends came to 14 bases. The CDR3 protein is CASSGSLQGNTEAFF. CDR3 DNA sequence: TGTGCCAGCAGCGGCTCTCTACAGGGGAACACTGAAGCTTTCTTT.

The V gene is TRBV29-1, the J gene TRBJ1-4; no firm D call. V was shortened by 7 bases and J by 7 bases, with 10 bases between the two germline ends. This CDR3 spans 11 amino acids. The germline V gene has CDR1 SQVTM and CDR2 ANQGSEA. The CDR3 sequence is CSGVKGEKLFF. The CDR3 coding sequence is TGCAGCGGTGTGAAGGGTGAAAAACTGTTTTTT.

The chain has TRBV5-1 and TRBJ1-2; tentative D call: TRBD1 (5 bases). Germline values: CDR1 SGHRS, CDR2 YFSETQ. Trimming shortened V by 0 bases and J by 3 bases, and 15 bases separated the two germline ends. The CDR3 totals 16 residues. The CDR3 spells CASSLDEGRVDYGYTF. In nucleotides, the CDR3 is TGCGCCAGCAGCTTGGATGAGGGACGGGTGGACTATGGCTACACCTTC.

In its sample, this clone was seen a few times. The identical CDR3 is also encoded by other nucleotide sequences in the sample. This chain connects TRBV20-1 to TRBJ2-7, with D hard to call. Germline V gene sequence: CDR1 DFQATT, CDR2 SNEGSKA (reference sequence). There are 10 residues in the CDR3. V was trimmed by 3 bases and J by 4 bases, leaving 4 bases between them. CDR3 protein: CSASDYEQYF. The CDR3 region has the DNA TGCAGTGCTAGCGATTACGAGCAGTACTTC.

Only a few counts were recorded for this clone. The chain combines TRBV10-3 with TRBJ2-5; 9 nucleotides match TRBD2. Trimming at V came to 4 bases and at J to 0 bases, leaving 3 bases not matched to a gene. The V gene's germline CDR1 is ENHRY and CDR2 SYGVKD. This CDR3 is 15 amino acids long. CDR3 DNA: TGTGCCATCAGTGGGACTAGCGTCCACCAAGAGACCCAGTACTTC. It translates to CAISGTSVHQETQYF.

In its sample, this clone was seen a few times. The junction and the germline gene differ at one end; a read error may be behind it. Here the CDR3 reads CTAHRAQTQYF. CDR3 in DNA: TGCACTGCTCACAGGGCCCAGACCCAGTACTTC. The genes are TRBV20-1 and TRBJ2-5; weak D call: TRBD1 (6 bases). Per germline, CDR1 DFQATT and CDR2 SNEGSKA (reference sequence). This CDR3 has 11 amino acids.

This clone was observed a few times. This chain links TRBV28 with TRBJ1-5, with D unresolved. V lost 4 bases, J lost 3 bases, and 16 bases lay in between. The germline V gene has CDR1 MDHEN and CDR2 SYDVKM. This CDR3 comprises 16 residues. CDR3 bases: TGTGCCAGCAGTTCCCCTTCGGCGGACTACAATCAGCCCCAGCATTTT. Protein product: CASSSPSADYNQPQHF. Looking up the rest from reference TRBV28 and TRBJ1-5 gives the full variable domain: DVKVTQSSRYLVKRTGEKVFLECVQDMDHENMFWYRQDPGLGLRLIYFSYDVKMKEKGDIPEGYSVSREKKERFSLILESASTNQTSMYLCASSSPSADYNQPQHFGDGTRLSIL.

On this clone itself: Other DNA variants within this sample encode the same CDR3. This chain joins TRBV7-9 and TRBJ2-7, with a weak D call TRBD2 (6 bases). Germline assignment: CDR1 SEHNR and CDR2 FQNEAQ (reference sequence). The CDR3 spans 14 residues. V was shortened by 0 bases and J by 1 base, with 7 bases between the two germline ends. The CDR3 bases are TGTGCCAGCAGCTTAGCGGGACTTTCCTACGAGCAGTACTTC. This codes for CASSLAGLSYEQYF.

The chain joins TRBV7-2 to TRBJ2-3, with a tentative D call TRBD2 (5 bases). The ends were cut back, 3 bases at V and 3 bases at J, with 10 bases in the middle. The CDR3 spans 14 residues. Per the germline V gene, CDR1 is SGHTA and CDR2 is FQGNSA. The CDR3 region has the DNA TGTGCCAGCAGCTTCTCCCTAGCAACAGATACGCAGTATTTT. This sequence encodes CASSFSLATDTQYF.